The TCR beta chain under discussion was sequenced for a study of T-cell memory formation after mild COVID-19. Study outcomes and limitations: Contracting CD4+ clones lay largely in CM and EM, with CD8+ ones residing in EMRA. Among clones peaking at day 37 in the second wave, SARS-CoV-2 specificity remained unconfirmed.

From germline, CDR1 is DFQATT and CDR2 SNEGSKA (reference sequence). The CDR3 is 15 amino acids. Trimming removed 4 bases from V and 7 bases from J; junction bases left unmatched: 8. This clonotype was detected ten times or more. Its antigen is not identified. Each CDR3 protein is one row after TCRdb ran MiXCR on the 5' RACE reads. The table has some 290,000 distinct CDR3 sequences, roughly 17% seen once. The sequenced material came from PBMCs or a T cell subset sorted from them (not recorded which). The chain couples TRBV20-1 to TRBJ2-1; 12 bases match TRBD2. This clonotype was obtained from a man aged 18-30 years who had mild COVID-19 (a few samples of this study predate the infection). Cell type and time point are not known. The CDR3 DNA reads TGCAGTGCTAACCCGGCTAGCGGGGGGGATAATGAGCAGTTCTTC. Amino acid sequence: CSANPASGGDNEQFF.